The clone carrying this TCR beta chain was recorded at least ten times. The time point was: pre-sensitization, week 0. Treatment defined: therapeutic diphenylcyclopropenone sensitization with weekly scalp DPC. These data belong to a study of human T cells and chemical hapten exposure. Using its own MiXCR run on the RACE reads, TCRdb lists one record per CDR3 protein. The sample has about 80,000 distinct CDR3 sequences, approximately 14% seen once. Deletions cut 0 bases from V and 3 bases from J, with 9 bases between. Per germline, CDR1 SGHVS and CDR2 FNYEAQ. The CDR3 runs 15 residues. The V gene is TRBV7-6, the J gene TRBJ2-1; D is possibly TRBD1 (5 bases). The source is a woman aged 45 to 65 with alopecia areata. Some clones in this sample may be carry-over from other donors' samples. Sequences were derived from whole blood, sampled in connection with sensitization to the hapten diphenylcyclopropenone (DPC). The CDR3 is CASSLAFQGYNEQFF. Here the CDR3 DNA reads TGTGCCAGCAGCTTAGCTTTCCAGGGCTACAATGAGCAGTTCTTC.